This entry lists 7 T cell receptor beta chains sequenced from one sample in a study of cytomegalovirus exposure and HLA in healthy donors (dated by TCRdb to about 2017). Library preparation employed the immunoSEQ multiplex PCR assay. TCRdb limited this immuneACCESS table to in-frame rearrangements with V and J called. A share of clones is missing; checked studies link under half to unresolved V genes, and the rest is unexplained. Counted in this sample were about 330,000 clones; 87% of them appeared once. The ten largest clones represent approximately 1.1% of the sample. Sequencing was carried out using PBMCs. The origin of the receptors is a woman aged 25 to 39 in good health and CMV-seropositive.

In its sample, this clone was seen once. The gene calls are TRBV9 and TRBJ2-7; 10 bases agree with TRBD2. The ends lost 4 bases at V and 0 bases at J; junction bases unmatched: 7. Germline lookup yields CDR1 SGDLS and CDR2 YYNGEE. The CDR3 is made up of 16 amino acids. The CDR3 DNA is TGTGCCAGCAGCTCCCAGGCTAGCGGGAGCTCCTACGAGCAGTACTTC. Amino acid sequence: CASSSQASGSSYEQYF. The complete variable domain, with remaining parts taken from reference TRBV9 and TRBJ2-7, reads DSGVTQTPKHLITATGQRVTLRCSPRSGDLSVYWYQQSLDQGLQFLIQYYNGEERAKGNILERFSAQQFPDLHSELNLSSLELGDSALYFCASSSQASGSSYEQYFGPGTRLTVT.

This chain links TRBV28 with TRBJ2-3; 9 bases align to TRBD2. Germline V lookup: CDR1 MDHEN, CDR2 SYDVKM. Germline trimming cut 6 bases from V and 2 bases from J; bases unmatched to any gene: 12. This CDR3 comprises 17 residues. The CDR3 reads CASSSLGPSGNTDTQYF. The CDR3 DNA sequence: TGTGCCAGCAGCTCACTCGGGCCTAGCGGGAACACAGATACGCAGTATTTT.

The chain recombines TRBV25-1 with TRBJ2-1; 9 positions agree with TRBD2. J was trimmed by 10 bases and V by 3 bases; bases with no gene match: 7. The germline V gene encodes CDR1 MGHDK and CDR2 SYGVNS. The CDR3 is made up of 14 amino acids. The CDR3 DNA is TGTGCCAGCAGTGATGCGGGGGGGCCGGGCGAGCAGTTCTTC. Translation gives CASSDAGGPGEQFF.

V is TRBV30 and J is TRBJ1-2, with D possibly matching TRBD1 (6 bases). Germline lookup yields CDR1 GTSNPN and CDR2 SVGIG (reference sequence). The CDR3 runs 13 residues. V was trimmed by 0 bases and J by 7 bases, leaving 12 bases between them. The CDR3 loop is CAWSVQGGGGYTF. CDR3 coding DNA: TGTGCCTGGAGTGTACAGGGTGGGGGTGGCTACACCTTC.

The chain carries TRBV7-9 and TRBJ2-7, with 8 bases lining up with TRBD1. Looked up from germline, CDR1 is SEHNR and CDR2 is FQNEAQ (reference sequence). The CDR3 is 13 amino acids. After removal of 3 bases from V and 5 bases from J, the junction contained 3 bases not matched to a gene. The CDR3 DNA is TGTGCCAGCAGCTTGGGCAGGGGGCACGAGCAGTACTTC. The encoded protein is CASSLGRGHEQYF.

The chain has TRBV9 and TRBJ2-1, with 8 bases identical to TRBD2. The CDR3 runs 15 residues. The J segment lost 5 bases and the V segment lost 0 bases, leaving 4 bases of the junction unmatched. The V gene's germline CDR1 is SGDLS and CDR2 YYNGEE. In DNA form, the CDR3 reads TGTGCCAGCAGCGTAGCCGGGGGGGCAAACAATGAGCAGTTCTTC. Encoded protein: CASSVAGGANNEQFF.

V gene TRBV19 combines with J gene TRBJ2-7; D might be TRBD1 or TRBD2, each matching 5 bases. Trimming removed 4 bases at V and 7 bases at J, with 17 bases between. CDR3 length: 14 amino acids. In germline, CDR1 is LNHDA, CDR2 SQIVND (reference sequence). CDR3 amino acids: CASSTSGRPWEQYF. CDR3 coding DNA: TGTGCCAGTAGTACCTCGGGACGACCGTGGGAGCAGTACTTC.